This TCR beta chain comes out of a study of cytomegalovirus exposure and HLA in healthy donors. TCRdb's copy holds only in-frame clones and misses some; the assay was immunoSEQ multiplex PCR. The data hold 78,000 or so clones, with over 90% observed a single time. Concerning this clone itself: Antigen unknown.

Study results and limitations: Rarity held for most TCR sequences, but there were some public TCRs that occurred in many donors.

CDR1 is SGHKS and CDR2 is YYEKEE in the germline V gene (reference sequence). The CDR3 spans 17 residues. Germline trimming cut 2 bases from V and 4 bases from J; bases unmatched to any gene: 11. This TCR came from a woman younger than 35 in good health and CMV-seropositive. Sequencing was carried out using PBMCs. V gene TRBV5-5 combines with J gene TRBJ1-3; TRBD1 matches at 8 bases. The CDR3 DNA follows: TGTGCCAGCAGCTTCTTGGGAGCAGGGGGCTTGGGAAACACCATATATTTT. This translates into CASSFLGAGGLGNTIYF.